The clone carrying this TCR beta chain was counted many times. Antigen specificity is unknown. The ends were cut back, 5 bases at V and 5 bases at J, with 13 bases in the middle. Germline values: CDR1 SNHLY, CDR2 FYNNEI. The CDR3 spans 13 residues. These data originate in a study of T-cell memory formation after mild COVID-19. Study context: The study found TCR clusters largely donor specific. Study findings and constraints: Pre-infection memory held some responding clones, suggesting pre-existing cross-reactive T cells responded. Day 15 to 85 contracting clones showed balanced CD4/CD8; later expanders leaned CD4+. Specificity for SARS-CoV-2 was not confirmed among the second-wave clones peaking on day 37.

TCRdb re-analysed the 5' RACE reads in MiXCR, keeping a single row per CDR3 protein. The sample lists hundreds of thousands of distinct CDR3 sequences, over 15% occurring once. The receptor was derived from a man aged 18 to 30 who had mild COVID-19 (a few samples of this study predate the infection). Cell type and time point are not known. The genes are TRBV2 and TRBJ2-7, with a weak D call TRBD1 (6 bases). Sequencing was performed on PBMCs or a T cell subset sorted from them (not recorded which). DNA of the CDR3: TGTGCCAGCAGTCTCCGACAGGCCGACGAGCAGTACTTC. It encodes CASSLRQADEQYF.